The 15 T cell receptor beta chains presented below share a single source sample, sequenced in a study of blood T cell repertoires in COVID-19. TCRdb's table, derived via immunoSEQ multiplex PCR, lists solely in-frame clones and lacks some. This sample carries 82,000 or so clones, 85% to 90% of them seen once, and the ten largest clones take 1% to 1.5%. Specimen: PBMCs or T cells enriched from blood (not recorded which). These receptors all come from a woman aged 50 to 65 with acute COVID-19.

V usage is TRBV6-5 and J usage is TRBJ1-5, with a possible D match to TRBD1 (5 bases). Germline V gene sequence: CDR1 MNHEY, CDR2 SVGAGI. There are 12 residues in the CDR3. V was pared by 6 bases and J by 9 bases, with 12 bases between. CDR3 DNA: TGTGCCAGCAGGCCCCAGGGTTGGCCCCAGCATTTT. This gives the protein CASRPQGWPQHF.

The CDR3 sequence: CASNGQGAIHGYTF. The CDR3 DNA reads TGCGCCAGCAATGGACAGGGGGCAATCCATGGCTACACCTTC. The chain couples TRBV10-2 to TRBJ1-2, with 11 bases aligning to TRBD1. Germline lookup yields CDR1 WSHSY and CDR2 SAAADI. The CDR3 length is 14 residues. Germline trimming cut 7 bases from V and 6 bases from J; bases unmatched to any gene: 7.

V gene TRBV5-1 combines with J gene TRBJ2-7; no reliable D call. Trimming stripped 0 bases from V and 3 bases from J, with 10 bases between. The CDR3 is 14 amino acids. CDR1 and CDR2 from the germline V gene are SGHRS and YFSETQ. The CDR3 bases are TGCGCCAGCAGCTTGGACAGTCGAAACTACGAGCAGTACTTC. Protein product: CASSLDSRNYEQYF.

This chain connects TRBV3-1 (or the pseudogene TRBV3-2) to TRBJ1-2; 8 nucleotides agree with TRBD1. The CDR3 sequence is 16 residues long. CDR1 is LGHDT, CDR2 YNNKEL, per germline (reference sequence). The V gene end was trimmed by 1 base and the J gene end by 2 bases; junction bases not matched to a gene: 6. This CDR3 is CASSQGSTGANYGYTF. In DNA form, the CDR3 reads TGTGCCAGCAGCCAAGGATCGACAGGGGCGAACTATGGCTACACCTTC.

The chain uses TRBV29-1 and TRBJ1-2; D may be TRBD1 (6 bases). Germline V gene data show CDR1 as SQVTM and CDR2 as ANQGSEA. With 7 bases removed from V and 4 bases from J, the gap between germline ends came to 13 bases. This CDR3 region has 12 residues. Here the CDR3 DNA reads TGCAGCGCCGGGACAACCGGCTATGGCTACACCTTC. Encoded protein: CSAGTTGYGYTF.

This chain uses TRBV5-6 with TRBJ2-1; no clear D gene. Germline loops: CDR1 SGHDT, CDR2 YYEEEE. There are 15 residues in the CDR3. Trimming cost V 0 bases and J 7 bases, with 14 bases left between them. The CDR3 is CASSLGPAGRNEQFF. DNA for the CDR3: TGTGCCAGCAGCTTGGGTCCCGCAGGCCGAAATGAGCAGTTCTTC.

Here the CDR3 reads CASSGLVGNEQFF. CDR3 nucleotide sequence: TGCGCCAGCAGTGGTCTAGTAGGCAATGAGCAGTTCTTC. This chain joins TRBV10-1 and TRBJ2-1, with D unresolved. V lost 4 bases to trimming and J lost 6 bases, with 10 bases between them. The CDR3 is made up of 13 amino acids. Germline lookup yields CDR1 WNHNN and CDR2 SYGVQD (reference sequence).

The V call is TRBV24-1, the J call TRBJ2-3; possible D gene TRBD2, 5 bases. The germline V and J ends were trimmed by 4 bases and 5 bases, with 12 bases remaining between them. Germline values: CDR1 KGHDR, CDR2 SFDVKD. The CDR3 runs to 14 residues. The CDR3 is CATSDHGNLDTQYF. As DNA, the CDR3 is TGTGCCACCAGTGACCACGGGAACTTAGATACGCAGTATTTT.

The genes are TRBV11-3 and TRBJ1-4, with D perhaps matching TRBD1 (6 bases). Per germline, CDR1 SGHNT and CDR2 YENEEA. The CDR3 loop spans 18 amino acids. V lost 5 bases to trimming and J lost 6 bases, with 25 bases between them. This CDR3 is CASSVTPMTGTIDEKLFF. In nucleotides, the CDR3 is TGTGCCAGCAGCGTAACACCGATGACAGGTACCATCGATGAAAAACTGTTTTTT.

The CDR3 here is CATSRTGTWNTGELFF. DNA of the CDR3: TGTGCCACCAGCAGGACCGGGACTTGGAACACCGGGGAGCTGTTTTTT. V usage is TRBV15 and J usage is TRBJ2-2, with D perhaps matching TRBD2 (6 bases). Germline V CDR1 and CDR2: LNHNV, YYDKDF (reference sequence). Trimming pared 3 bases from V and 1 base from J, leaving 12 bases between. The CDR3 has 16 residues.

The gene calls are TRBV5-1 and TRBJ1-2, with no clear D. Germline values: CDR1 SGHRS, CDR2 YFSETQ. Trimming shortened V by 4 bases and J by 7 bases, and 11 bases separated the two germline ends. The CDR3 totals 12 residues. CDR3 coding DNA: TGCGCCAGCAGCAGGGAGGGCGGTGGCTACACCTTC. Protein sequence: CASSREGGGYTF. Together with reference TRBV5-1 and TRBJ1-2, the CDR3 gives the full variable domain: KAGVTQTPRYLIKTRGQQVTLSCSPISGHRSVSWYQQTPGQGLQFLFEYFSETQRNKGNFPGRFSGRQFSNSRSEMNVSTLELGDSALYLCASSREGGGYTFGSGTRLTVV.

CDR3 sequence reads: CASSLGPGGDGYTF. The CDR3 coding sequence is TGTGCCAGCAGCTTGGGGCCAGGGGGCGATGGCTACACCTTC. The chain carries TRBV5-4 and TRBJ1-2, with 8 bases aligning to TRBD1. The V gene end was trimmed by 0 bases and the J gene end by 6 bases; junction bases not matched to a gene: 4. The CDR3 consists of 14 residues. The germline V gene has CDR1 SGHNT and CDR2 YYREEE (reference sequence).

The chain joins TRBV19 to TRBJ2-6; maybe TRBD2 (5 bases). The V end lost 3 bases, the J end lost 1 base, and 13 bases lay between the germline ends. The germline gives CDR1 LNHDA, CDR2 SQIVND (reference sequence). This CDR3 has 17 amino acids. The CDR3 nucleotides are TGTGCCAGTAGTATGGTTCTAGACTATTCTGGGGCCAACGTCCTGACTTTC. Its translation is CASSMVLDYSGANVLTF. The full variable domain, its missing parts supplied by reference TRBV19 and TRBJ2-6, is DGGITQSPKYLFRKEGQNVTLSCEQNLNHDAMYWYRQDPGQGLRLIYYSQIVNDFQKGDIAEGYSVSREKKESFPLTVTSAQKNPTAFYLCASSMVLDYSGANVLTFGAGSRLTVL.

The chain joins TRBV7-9 to TRBJ2-3; D is unclear. Looked up from germline, CDR1 is SEHNR and CDR2 is FQNEAQ (reference sequence). The V end lost 2 bases, the J end lost 6 bases, and 6 bases lay between the germline ends. This CDR3 has 12 amino acids. DNA of the CDR3: TGTGCCAGCAGCTTATCGCGGGATACGCAGTATTTT. This translates into CASSLSRDTQYF. Filled out from reference TRBV7-9 and TRBJ2-3, the complete variable domain reads DTGVSQNPRHKITKRGQNVTFRCDPISEHNRLYWYRQTLGQGPEFLTYFQNEAQLEKSRLLSDRFSAERPKGSFSTLEIQRTEQGDSAMYLCASSLSRDTQYFGPGTRLTVL.

V is TRBV5-1 and J is TRBJ2-1; D unresolved. The V and J ends lost 1 base and 4 bases respectively, with 6 bases between them. CDR1 is SGHRS, CDR2 YFSETQ, per germline. The CDR3 loop spans 13 amino acids. The CDR3 DNA sequence: TGCGCCAGCAGCTTGATCCGGTACAATGAGCAGTTCTTC. It codes for CASSLIRYNEQFF.